The sequence of this T cell receptor beta chain was determined in a study of blood T cell repertoires in COVID-19. Study context: Acute-phase and convalescent COVID-19 samples originated in the United States, Italy and Spain. Sources were T cells, B-cell-depleted T cells, or PBMCs; the material itself was cDNA or gDNA.

In the original workflow: Amplification of reference gene primers was used by the study to estimate nucleated cell counts. Assay used: immunoSEQ multiplex PCR; TCRdb lists only in-frame clones, some missing. V and J calls and clone size are copied from that table; D and trimming were computed from the DNA. The table lists about 94,000 clones, around nine tenths of them singletons. The germline CDR1 and CDR2 sequences are LNHDA and SQIVND (reference sequence). The CDR3 is made up of 15 amino acids. V was shortened by 4 bases and J by 0 bases, with 10 bases between the two germline ends. The sequencing sample was made of peripheral blood. This clonotype was obtained from a woman at least 80 years old with acute or convalescent COVID-19. The J gene is TRBJ1-5, the V gene TRBV19, with D unclear. CDR3 sequence (DNA): TGTGCCAGTAGTACGACACTTTATAGCAATCAGCCCCAGCATTTT. Protein sequence: CASSTTLYSNQPQHF.